This T cell receptor beta chain came from a study of neoadjuvant anti-PD-1 for oral cavity cancer. The table came from immunoSEQ multiplex PCR; TCRdb's copy has only in-frame clones and leaves some out. The table lists roughly 67,000 clones, over 70% of them singletons. The CDR3 is 12 residues long. Per the germline V gene, CDR1 is MNHNS and CDR2 is SASEGT. Trimming took off 10 bases at V and 7 bases at J, with 13 bases between the two ends. This TCR was recovered from a person aged 40 to 85 with oral cavity squamous cell carcinoma. The sequenced sample was PBMCs, obtained before nivolumab (anti-PD-1) treatment. The chain uses TRBV6-1 and TRBJ1-4; D remains ambiguous. In nucleotides, the CDR3 is TGTGCCAACGCGGACGAGGCTGAAAAACTGTTTTTT. It specifies CANADEAEKLFF.